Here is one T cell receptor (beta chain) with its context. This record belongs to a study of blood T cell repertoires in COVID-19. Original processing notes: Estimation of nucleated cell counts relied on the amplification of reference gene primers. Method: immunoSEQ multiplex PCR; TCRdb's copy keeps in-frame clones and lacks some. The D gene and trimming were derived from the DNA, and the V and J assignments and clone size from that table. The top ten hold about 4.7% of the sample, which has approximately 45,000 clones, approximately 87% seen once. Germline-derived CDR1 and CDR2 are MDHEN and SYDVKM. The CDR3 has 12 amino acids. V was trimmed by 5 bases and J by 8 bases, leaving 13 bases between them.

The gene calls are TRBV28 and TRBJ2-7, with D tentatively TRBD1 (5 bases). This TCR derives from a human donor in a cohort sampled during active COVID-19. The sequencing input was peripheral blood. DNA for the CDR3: TGTGCCAGCAGTCCACAGAGGACAAAGCAGTACTTC. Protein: CASSPQRTKQYF.